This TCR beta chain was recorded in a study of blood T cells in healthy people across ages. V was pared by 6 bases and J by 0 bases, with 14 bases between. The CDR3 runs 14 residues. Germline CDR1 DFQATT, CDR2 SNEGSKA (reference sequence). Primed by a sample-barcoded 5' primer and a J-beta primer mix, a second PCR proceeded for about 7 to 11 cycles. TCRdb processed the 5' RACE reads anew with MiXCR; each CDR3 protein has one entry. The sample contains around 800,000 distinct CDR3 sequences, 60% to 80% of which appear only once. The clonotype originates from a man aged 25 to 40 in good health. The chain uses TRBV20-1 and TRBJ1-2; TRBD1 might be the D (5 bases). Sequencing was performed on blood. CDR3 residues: CSADPGGANYGYTF. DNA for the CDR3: TGCAGTGCCGACCCCGGGGGAGCTAACTATGGCTACACCTTC.